A single sample is the source of the 8 T cell receptor beta chains below, sequenced in a study of human T cells and chemical hapten exposure. Using its own MiXCR run on the RACE reads, TCRdb lists one record per CDR3 protein. The sample contains approximately 350,000 distinct CDR3 sequences, roughly 6.9% of which appear only once. The time point here: patch test 1, 2 weeks after DPC sensitization. Documented treatment: therapeutic diphenylcyclopropenone sensitization with weekly scalp DPC. The sample consisted of whole blood, taken in connection with sensitization to the hapten diphenylcyclopropenone (DPC). The receptors were gathered from a woman younger than 35 with alopecia areata. Some clones in this sample may be carry-over from other donors' samples.

The rearrangement links TRBV7-2 to TRBJ1-1; D gene uncertain. Trimming shortened V by 1 base and J by 2 bases, and 8 bases separated the two germline ends. The CDR3 length is 14 residues. Per germline, CDR1 SGHTA and CDR2 FQGNSA. CDR3 loop: CASSLDHSNTEAFF. The CDR3 DNA reads as TGTGCCAGCAGCTTAGATCATAGCAACACTGAAGCTTTCTTT.

The chain joins TRBV3-1 to TRBJ1-5; 8 bases agree with TRBD1. The V segment lost 1 base and the J segment 6 bases; nucleotides outside the gene matches: 5. Looked up from germline, CDR1 is LGHDT and CDR2 is YNNKEL (reference sequence). The CDR3 totals 15 residues. The CDR3, as DNA: TGTGCCAGCAGCCAAGTCGACAGGGGAGGTCAGCCCCAGCATTTT. It specifies CASSQVDRGGQPQHF.

This sequence joins TRBV3-1 and TRBJ1-1; D is uncertain. Germline CDR1 LGHDT, CDR2 YNNKEL (reference sequence). This CDR3 has 13 residues. V lost 4 bases and J 8 bases, leaving 14 bases between the germline ends. The CDR3 nucleotides are TGTGCCAGCAGCCCTATAAGGGCAACCGAAGCTTTCTTT. Residues: CASSPIRATEAFF.

This clonotype has a handful of counts. The chain combines TRBV4-1 with TRBJ1-4, with no clear D. Germline CDR1 MGHRA, CDR2 YSYEKL. Trimming left V 0 bases short and J 3 bases short, with 8 bases between. The CDR3 spans 15 residues. As DNA, the CDR3 is TGCGCCAGCAGCCAAGATGGGGAGGCTAATGAAAAACTGTTTTTT. It translates to CASSQDGEANEKLFF.

This clonotype was detected a few times. At one boundary the junction diverges from the germline segment, which might be a read error. J is TRBJ1-4 and V is TRBV15; 9 bases line up with TRBD1. The CDR3 is 15 residues long. Looked up from germline, CDR1 is LNHNV and CDR2 is YYDKDF (reference sequence). The CDR3 DNA reads as TGTGCCACCAGCAGTCGGACAGGGGCTAAGGAAAAACTGTTTTTT. Translating gives CATSSRTGAKEKLFF. Combining the CDR3 with reference TRBV15 and TRBJ1-4 gives the whole variable domain DAMVIQNPRYQVTQFGKPVTLSCSQTLNHNVMYWYQQKSSQAPKLLFHYYDKDFNNEADTPDNFQSRRPNTSFCFLDIRSPGLGDTAMYLCATSSRTGAKEKLFFGSGTQLSVL.

This clonotype has ten or more counts. The chain is built from TRBV20-1 and TRBJ2-1, with 8 positions matching TRBD2. Looked up from germline, CDR1 is DFQATT and CDR2 is SNEGSKA (reference sequence). V lost 0 bases, J lost 4 bases, and 5 bases stayed unmatched. There are 15 residues in the CDR3. CDR3 loop: CSARDLTSGYNEQFF. The CDR3 DNA is TGCAGTGCTAGAGATCTCACTAGCGGTTACAATGAGCAGTTCTTC.

This clonotype was seen a few times. The gene calls are TRBV19 and TRBJ2-7; 7 nucleotides agree with TRBD1. Germline V gives CDR1 LNHDA, CDR2 SQIVND (reference sequence). The trim removed 3 bases at V and 4 bases at J, leaving 3 bases unmatched. This CDR3 is built from 13 residues. The DNA for the CDR3 is TGTGCCAGTAGTATCGACAGGGTGTACGAGCAGTACTTC. Protein product: CASSIDRVYEQYF.

This clonotype was detected ten times or more. This chain uses TRBV5-1 with TRBJ2-7, with D possibly being TRBD2 (5 bases). Germline lookup yields CDR1 SGHRS and CDR2 YFSETQ. The CDR3 loop spans 17 amino acids. V was cut by 3 bases and J by 0 bases, with 19 bases left in between. CDR3 protein: CASSWGRSGVSSYEQYF. The CDR3 nucleotides are TGCGCCAGCAGCTGGGGTCGGTCCGGGGTTAGCTCCTACGAGCAGTACTTC. The variable domain in full, with the rest retrieved from reference TRBV5-1 and TRBJ2-7, is KAGVTQTPRYLIKTRGQQVTLSCSPISGHRSVSWYQQTPGQGLQFLFEYFSETQRNKGNFPGRFSGRQFSNSRSEMNVSTLELGDSALYLCASSWGRSGVSSYEQYFGPGTRLTVT.